The 5 T cell receptor beta chains below come from one sample, sequenced in a study of CD8+CD57+ T cells in acquired aplastic anemia. The authors sequenced patients whose flow cytometry had shown CD8+CD57+ cell expansion. The study profiled TCR beta VDJ and CDR3 using genomic DNA as template. TCRdb reprocessed the reads with MiXCR, giving one entry per CDR3 protein. Of approximately 260,000 distinct CDR3 sequences in the sample, 82% were seen once. What was sequenced was sorted CD4+, CD8+, or CD8+CD57+ T cells (not recorded which) from PBMCs. The receptors stem from a human donor with aplastic anemia.

In this sample, this clonotype turned up a few times. This chain connects TRBV2 to TRBJ2-1, with a tentative D call TRBD2 (6 bases). Per germline, CDR1 SNHLY and CDR2 FYNNEI. The CDR3 has 15 amino acids. The V gene lost 1 base and the J gene lost 8 bases, with 15 bases spanning the gap. The CDR3 sequence: CASSEGRGGTHEQFF. In nucleotides, the CDR3 is TGTGCCAGCAGTGAAGGGAGGGGTGGGACCCATGAGCAGTTCTTC.

This chain joins TRBV4-1 and TRBJ2-3; D not resolved. V lost 1 base and J lost 4, with 6 bases in between. Germline V gene sequence: CDR1 MGHRA, CDR2 YSYEKL. There are 13 residues in the CDR3. CDR3 protein: CASSQVGPDTQYF. For the CDR3, the DNA is TGCGCCAGCAGCCAAGTCGGCCCAGATACGCAGTATTTT.

This clonotype came up once. The chain links TRBV29-1 to TRBJ2-7; unclear D gene. Germline CDR1 SQVTM, CDR2 ANQGSEA. The CDR3 has 11 amino acids. Trimming removed 6 bases from V and 5 bases from J, with 11 bases in between. CDR3 region: CSVIPQDEQYV. CDR3 coding DNA: TGCAGCGTGATACCTCAGGACGAGCAGTACGTC.

A note on this clonotype: No conserved phenylalanine or tryptophan is present at the end of the CDR3, so a read error is the likely explanation. The DNA is omitted, as the CDR3 cannot be located on it reliably, and the CDR3 follows TCRdb's listing. This chain links TRBV7-9 with TRBJ2-3; TRBD1 is taken as the D call from the table, unchecked against the DNA. Germline lookup yields CDR1 SEHNR and CDR2 FQNEAQ (reference sequence). The CDR3 extends over 13 residues, inclusive of both ends. CDR3 amino acids: CASSPRTGDHTYI.

This sequence joins TRBV7-2 and TRBJ2-1; D is possibly TRBD1 or TRBD2 (5 bases each). CDR1 and CDR2 from the germline V gene are SGHTA and FQGNSA. The CDR3 contains 12 residues. V dropped 4 bases and J dropped 4 bases, with 5 bases sitting between them. The CDR3 loop reads CASSWGYNEQFF. In DNA form, the CDR3 reads TGTGCCAGCAGCTGGGGGTACAATGAGCAGTTCTTC.